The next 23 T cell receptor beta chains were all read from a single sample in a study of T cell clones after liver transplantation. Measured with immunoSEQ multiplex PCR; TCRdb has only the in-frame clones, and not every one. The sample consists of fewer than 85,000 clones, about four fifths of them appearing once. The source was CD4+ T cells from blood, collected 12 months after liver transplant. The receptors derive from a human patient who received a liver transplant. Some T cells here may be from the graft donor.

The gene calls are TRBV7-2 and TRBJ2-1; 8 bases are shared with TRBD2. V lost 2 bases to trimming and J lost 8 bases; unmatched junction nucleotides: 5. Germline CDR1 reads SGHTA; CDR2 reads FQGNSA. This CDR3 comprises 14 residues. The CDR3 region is CASSLFTSGDEQFF. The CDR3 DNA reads TGTGCCAGCAGCTTATTTACTAGCGGAGATGAGCAGTTCTTC.

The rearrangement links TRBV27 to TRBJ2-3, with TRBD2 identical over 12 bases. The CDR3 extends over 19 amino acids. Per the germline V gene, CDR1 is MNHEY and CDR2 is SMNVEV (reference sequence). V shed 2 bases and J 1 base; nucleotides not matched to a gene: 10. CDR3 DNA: TGTGCCAGCAGTTTAAAGAGTCTAGCGGGAGGGGTTGGCACAGATACGCAGTATTTT. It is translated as CASSLKSLAGGVGTDTQYF.

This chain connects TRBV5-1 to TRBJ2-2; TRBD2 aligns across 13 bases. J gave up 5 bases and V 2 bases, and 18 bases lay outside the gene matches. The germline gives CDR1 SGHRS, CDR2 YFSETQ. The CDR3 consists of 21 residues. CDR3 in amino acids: CASSLTPSRTSGRVLTGELFF. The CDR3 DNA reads TGCGCCAGCAGCTTAACGCCTTCCAGGACTAGCGGGAGAGTTTTAACCGGGGAGCTGTTTTTT.

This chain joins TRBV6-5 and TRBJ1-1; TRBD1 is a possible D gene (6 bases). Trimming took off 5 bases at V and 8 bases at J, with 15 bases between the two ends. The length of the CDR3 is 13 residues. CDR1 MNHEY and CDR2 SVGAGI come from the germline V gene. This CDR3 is CASSPRQGREAFF. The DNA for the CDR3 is TGTGCCAGCAGTCCCCGTCAGGGGCGGGAAGCTTTCTTT.

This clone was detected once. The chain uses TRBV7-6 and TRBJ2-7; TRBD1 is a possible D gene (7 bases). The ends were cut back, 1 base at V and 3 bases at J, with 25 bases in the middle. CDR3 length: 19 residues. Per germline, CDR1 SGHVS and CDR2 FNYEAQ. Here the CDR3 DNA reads TGTGCCAGCAGCTTAGACCTACAGGGGAGAGGACGGGAGCTCTACGAGCAGTACTTC. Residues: CASSLDLQGRGRELYEQYF.

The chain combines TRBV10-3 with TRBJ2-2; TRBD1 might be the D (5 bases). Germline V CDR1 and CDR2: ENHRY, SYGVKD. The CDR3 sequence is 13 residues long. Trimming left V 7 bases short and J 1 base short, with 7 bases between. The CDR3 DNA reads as TGTGCCATCAACAGGCAGAACACCGGGGAGCTGTTTTTT. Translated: CAINRQNTGELFF.

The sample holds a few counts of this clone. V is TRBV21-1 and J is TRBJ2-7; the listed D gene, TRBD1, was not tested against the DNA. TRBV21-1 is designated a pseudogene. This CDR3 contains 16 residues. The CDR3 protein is CASSKRLETGGYEQYF. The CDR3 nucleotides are TGTGCCAGCAGCAAAAGGTTAGAAACAGGGGGCTACGAGCAGTACTTC.

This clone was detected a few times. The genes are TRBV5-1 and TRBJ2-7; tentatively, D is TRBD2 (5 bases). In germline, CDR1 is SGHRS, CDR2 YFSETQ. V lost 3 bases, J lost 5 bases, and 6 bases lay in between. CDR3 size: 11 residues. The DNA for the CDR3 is TGCGCCAGCAGCTCCGGGGACGAGCAGTACTTC. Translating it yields CASSSGDEQYF.

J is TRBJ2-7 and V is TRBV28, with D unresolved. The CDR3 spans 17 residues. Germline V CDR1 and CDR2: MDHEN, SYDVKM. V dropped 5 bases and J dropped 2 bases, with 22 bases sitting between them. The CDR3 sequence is CASSHRSKMNGPYEQYF. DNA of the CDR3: TGTGCCAGCAGTCATAGGTCTAAGATGAATGGGCCCTACGAGCAGTACTTC.

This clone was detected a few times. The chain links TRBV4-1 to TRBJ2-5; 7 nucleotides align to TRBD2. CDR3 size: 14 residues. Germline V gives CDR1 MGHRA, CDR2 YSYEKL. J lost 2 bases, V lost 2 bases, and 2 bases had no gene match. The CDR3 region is CASSQLAAQETQYF. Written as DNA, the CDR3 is TGCGCCAGCAGCCAACTAGCGGCACAAGAGACCCAGTACTTC.

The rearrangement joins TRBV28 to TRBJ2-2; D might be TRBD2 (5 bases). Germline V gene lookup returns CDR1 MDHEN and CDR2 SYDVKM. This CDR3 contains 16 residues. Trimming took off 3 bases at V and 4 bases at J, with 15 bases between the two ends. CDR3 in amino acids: CASSFLQAEGTGELFF. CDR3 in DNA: TGTGCCAGCAGTTTCCTGCAGGCCGAGGGCACCGGGGAGCTGTTTTTT.

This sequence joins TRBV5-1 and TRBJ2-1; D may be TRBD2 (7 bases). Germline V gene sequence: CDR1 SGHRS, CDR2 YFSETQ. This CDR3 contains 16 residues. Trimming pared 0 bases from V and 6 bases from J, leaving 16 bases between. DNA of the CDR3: TGCGCCAGCAGCTTGGCCGGACTAGGAGGGGGCAATGAGCAGTTCTTC. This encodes CASSLAGLGGGNEQFF.

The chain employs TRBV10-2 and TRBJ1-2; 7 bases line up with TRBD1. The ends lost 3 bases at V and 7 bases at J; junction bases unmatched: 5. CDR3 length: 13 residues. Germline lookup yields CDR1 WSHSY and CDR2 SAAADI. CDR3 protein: CASSDPGGVGYTF. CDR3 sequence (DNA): TGCGCCAGCAGTGACCCAGGGGGAGTTGGCTACACCTTC.

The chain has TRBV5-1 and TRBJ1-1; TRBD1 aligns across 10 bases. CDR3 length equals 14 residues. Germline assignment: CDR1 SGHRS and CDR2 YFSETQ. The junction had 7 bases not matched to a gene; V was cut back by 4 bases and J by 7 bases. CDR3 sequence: CASSLGDRGLEAFF. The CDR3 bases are TGCGCCAGCAGCCTGGGGGACAGGGGTCTTGAAGCTTTCTTT.

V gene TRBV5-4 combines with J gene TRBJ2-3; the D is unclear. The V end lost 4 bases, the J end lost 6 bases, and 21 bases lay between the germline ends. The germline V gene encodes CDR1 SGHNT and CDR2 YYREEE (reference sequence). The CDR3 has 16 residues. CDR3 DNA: TGTGCCAGCAGCCCACGGGCCCCCCCCGTCTTTGATACGCAGTATTTT. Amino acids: CASSPRAPPVFDTQYF.

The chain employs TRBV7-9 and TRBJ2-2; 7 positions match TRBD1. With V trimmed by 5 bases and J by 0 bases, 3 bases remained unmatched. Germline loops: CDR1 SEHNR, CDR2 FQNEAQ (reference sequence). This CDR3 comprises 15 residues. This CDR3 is CASSPGTANTGELFF. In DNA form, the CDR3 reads TGTGCCAGCAGCCCCGGGACAGCGAACACCGGGGAGCTGTTTTTT.

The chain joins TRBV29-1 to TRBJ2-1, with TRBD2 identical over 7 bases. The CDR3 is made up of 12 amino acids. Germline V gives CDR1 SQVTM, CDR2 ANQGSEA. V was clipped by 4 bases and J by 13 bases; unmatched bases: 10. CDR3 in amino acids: CSVAPGLPFQFF. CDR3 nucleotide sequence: TGCAGCGTTGCCCCGGGACTACCTTTCCAGTTCTTC.

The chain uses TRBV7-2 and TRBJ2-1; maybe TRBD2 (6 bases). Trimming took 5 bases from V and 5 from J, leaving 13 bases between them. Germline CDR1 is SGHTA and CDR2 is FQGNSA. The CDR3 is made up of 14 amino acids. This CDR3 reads CASSREWGDNEQFF. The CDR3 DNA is TGTGCCAGCAGCCGGGAGTGGGGAGACAATGAGCAGTTCTTC.

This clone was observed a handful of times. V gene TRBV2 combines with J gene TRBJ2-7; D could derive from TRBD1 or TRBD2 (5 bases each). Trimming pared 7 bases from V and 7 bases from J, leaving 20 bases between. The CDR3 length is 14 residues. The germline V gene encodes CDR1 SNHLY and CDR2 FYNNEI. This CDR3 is CASTLRQLGGEQYF. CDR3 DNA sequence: TGTGCCAGCACCCTGCGCCAGCTTGGGGGTGAGCAGTACTTC.

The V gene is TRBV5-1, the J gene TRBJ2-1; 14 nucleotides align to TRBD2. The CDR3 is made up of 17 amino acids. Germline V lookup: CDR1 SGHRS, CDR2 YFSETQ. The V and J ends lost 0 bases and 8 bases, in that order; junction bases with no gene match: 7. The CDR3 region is CASSLGTSGRMNDEQFF. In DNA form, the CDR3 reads TGCGCCAGCAGCTTGGGGACTAGCGGGAGGATGAACGATGAGCAGTTCTTC.

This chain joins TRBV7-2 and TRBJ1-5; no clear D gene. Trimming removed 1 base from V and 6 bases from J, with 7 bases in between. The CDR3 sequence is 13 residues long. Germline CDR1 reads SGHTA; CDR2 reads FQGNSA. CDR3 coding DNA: TGTGCCAGCAGCTTAGGGCTGAGTCAGCCCCAGCATTTT. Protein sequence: CASSLGLSQPQHF.

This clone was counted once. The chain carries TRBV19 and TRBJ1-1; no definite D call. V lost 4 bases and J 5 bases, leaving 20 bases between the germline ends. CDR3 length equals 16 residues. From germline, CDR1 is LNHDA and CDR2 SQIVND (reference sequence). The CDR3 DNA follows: TGTGCCAGTAGTAAAGGACCCCCCTATGGGATGACTGAAGCTTTCTTT. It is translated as CASSKGPPYGMTEAFF.

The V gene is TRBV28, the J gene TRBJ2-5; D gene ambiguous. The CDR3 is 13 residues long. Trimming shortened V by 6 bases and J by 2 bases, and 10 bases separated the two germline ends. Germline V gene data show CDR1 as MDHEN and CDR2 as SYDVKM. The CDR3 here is CASRGFSQETQYF. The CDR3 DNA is TGTGCCAGCAGGGGGTTTTCGCAAGAGACCCAGTACTTC.